This T cell receptor (beta chain) was captured by sequencing in a study of identifying expanded T cells in peripheral blood. Study-wide results and limits: Across healthy donors, higher total template counts meant significantly greater approximately 2-week count variance.

Of note for this clone: No antigen is known for it.

The CDR3 has 14 amino acids. The germline CDR1 and CDR2 sequences are MNHNY and SVGAGI (reference sequence). V dropped 7 bases and J dropped 0 bases, with 12 bases sitting between them. Assay: immunoSEQ multiplex PCR; the TCRdb copy retains only in-frame clones and omits some. The sample shows 75,000 to 95,000 clones, approximately 90% of them seen only once. Sequenced sample: blood. This receptor was identified in a person between 18 and 75 years old in good health. The chain uses TRBV6-6 and TRBJ1-2; D ambiguous. The CDR3 DNA is TGTGCCAGCACCTCCTCGGATACTAACTATGGCTACACCTTC. Protein: CASTSSDTNYGYTF.